This TCR beta chain originates from a study of graft-versus-host responses after intestinal transplantation. Turning to the study itself: Following induction with anti-thymocyte globulin, all recipients were given tacrolimus and steroids for about 3 years. General study points: Individuals who had graft-donor T cell macrochimerism had allografts that showed high graft-versus-host to host-versus-graft clonal ratios. Detected in recipient marrow were GvH clones, some of which were first observed in ileum or blood. Early after transplant, HvG declines were associated with peak levels of circulating GvH clones.

Note on this clone: Its antigen is unknown.

The assay was immunoSEQ multiplex PCR, and TCRdb's table has in-frame clones only and misses some. The sample holds 90,000 to 100,000 clones; 86% are singletons and the top ten take over 1.3%. Germline V gene data show CDR1 as MNHNY and CDR2 as SVGAGI (reference sequence). J was trimmed by 7 bases and V by 6 bases; bases with no gene match: 14. This CDR3 comprises 16 residues. This specimen was PBMCs, taken 255 days after intestinal transplant. This receptor was identified in a human patient who received an intestinal transplant, so some T cells may come from the graft donor. V is TRBV6-6 and J is TRBJ2-7; the match to TRBD1 covers 11 bases. The CDR3 sequence is CASSLGTDRGLGEQYV. CDR3 DNA: TGTGCCAGCAGCCTCGGGACGGACAGGGGGCTGGGAGAGCAGTACGTC.